The clone carrying this T cell receptor beta chain showed up many times. The antigen is unknown. PBMCs were derived from about 10 ml fresh peripheral blood. The sample belongs to a study of T cells in Graves' hyperthyroidism and ophthalmopathy. Study outcomes and limitations: Appearing also in blood were most of the thyroid clonotypes expanded above 0.001. It was a median about 6.5 months before onset that the model predicted ophthalmopathy.

Amplified TCR beta CDR3 regions came from RNA transcripts. HTBI primers were the set used in a first-round RT-PCR of the TCR CDR3. TCRdb re-derived calls from the multiplex PCR reads in MiXCR, one entry per CDR3 protein. Here the sample spans hundreds of thousands of distinct CDR3 sequences, 14% being singletons. This CDR3 contains 14 residues. Germline values: CDR1 SEHNR, CDR2 FQNEAQ (reference sequence). The V and J ends lost 6 bases and 4 bases respectively, with 10 bases between them. The chain has TRBV7-9 and TRBJ2-6; D is possibly TRBD1 (6 bases). The TCR comes from a woman younger than 35 with Graves' hyperthyroidism. The sample comprised blood. This CDR3 reads CASSSGAGANVLTF. The CDR3, as DNA: TGTGCCAGCAGTTCAGGGGCCGGGGCCAACGTCCTGACTTTC.